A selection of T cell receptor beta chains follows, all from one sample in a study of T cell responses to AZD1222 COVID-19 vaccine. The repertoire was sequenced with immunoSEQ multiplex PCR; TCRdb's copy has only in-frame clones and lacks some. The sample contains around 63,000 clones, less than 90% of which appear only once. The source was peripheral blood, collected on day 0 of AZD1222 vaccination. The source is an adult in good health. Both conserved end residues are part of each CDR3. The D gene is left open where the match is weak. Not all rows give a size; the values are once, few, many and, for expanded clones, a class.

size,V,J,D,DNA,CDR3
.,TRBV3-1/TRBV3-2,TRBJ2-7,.,TGTGCCAGCAGCCAAGACTCCTCGAGCTCCTACGAGCAGTACTTC,CASSQDSSSSYEQYF
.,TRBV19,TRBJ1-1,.,TGTGCCAGTAGTCTATATACGTGGAGGGGCGCACAAAGGACTGAAGCTTTCTTT,CASSLYTWRGAQRTEAFF
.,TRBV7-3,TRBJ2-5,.,TGTGCCAGCAGCCAGCCCCCCTTAGAGACCCAGTACTTC,CASSQPPLETQYF
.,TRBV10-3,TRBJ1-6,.,TGTGCCATCAGTGAGTCGTCAGGATCACCCCTCCACTTT,CAISESSGSPLHF
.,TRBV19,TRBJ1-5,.,TGTGCCAGTAGGAAATTTAGGCTTGATCAGCCCCAGCATTTT,CASRKFRLDQPQHF
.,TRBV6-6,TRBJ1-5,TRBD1,TGTGCCAGCGGATACAGGGGGCAGCTTCAGCCCCAGCATTTT,CASGYRGQLQPQHF
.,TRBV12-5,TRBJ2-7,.,TGTGCTAGTGGGACTCAAGGGTTCGAGCAGTACTTC,CASGTQGFEQYF
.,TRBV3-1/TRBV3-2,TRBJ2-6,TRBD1,TGTGCCAGCAGCCGGGCCGGGACAGCCTCTGGGGCCAACGTCCTGACTTTC,CASSRAGTASGANVLTF
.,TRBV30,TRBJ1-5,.,TGTGCCTGGAGTGTCCGGACGGAGGGTTTACAGCCCCAGCATTTT,CAWSVRTEGLQPQHF
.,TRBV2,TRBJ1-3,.,TGTGCCAGCACCGCCATCTCTGGAAACACCATATATTTT,CASTAISGNTIYF
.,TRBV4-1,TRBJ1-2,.,TGCGCCAGCAGCCAAGAACGCCTCAGGGGTGGCTACACCTTC,CASSQERLRGGYTF
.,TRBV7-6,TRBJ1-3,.,TGTGCCAGCAGCCTTAGCCTTACAGGGCATAGCTCTGGAAACACCATATATTTT,CASSLSLTGHSSGNTIYF
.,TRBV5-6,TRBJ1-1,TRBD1,TGTGCCAGCAGCATGGGACAGGTCAGCAACTTT,CASSMGQVSNF
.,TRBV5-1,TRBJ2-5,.,TGCGCCAGCAGCCCGGGGGCCCAGGGGCAAGAGACCCAGTACTTC,CASSPGAQGQETQYF
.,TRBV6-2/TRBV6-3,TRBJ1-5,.,TGTGCCAGCAGTCGCCCGGGGTCGGGTCAGCCCCAGCATTTT,CASSRPGSGQPQHF
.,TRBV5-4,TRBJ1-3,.,TGTGCCAGCAGCTTGGGAGGGGGAAGTGGAAACACCATATATTTT,CASSLGGGSGNTIYF
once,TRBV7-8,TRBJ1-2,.,TGTGCCAGCAGCTCCCTGGGGGGAAACTATGGCTACACCTTC,CASSSLGGNYGYTF
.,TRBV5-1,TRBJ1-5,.,TGCGCCAGCAGCTTGGGCGGCGGGGGGGACAGCAATCAGCCCCAGCATTTT,CASSLGGGGDSNQPQHF
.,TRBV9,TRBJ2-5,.,TGTGCCAGCAGCGTAGTCGGTAGCGGCGAATTAGGAGAGACCCAGTACTTC,CASSVVGSGELGETQYF
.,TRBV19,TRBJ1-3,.,TGTGCCAGTACCTTGGACCGCAGCTCTGGAAACACCATATATTTT,CASTLDRSSGNTIYF
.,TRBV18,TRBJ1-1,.,TGTGCCAGCTCAGCCACCGAAGGCTTGTTGAACACTGAAGCTTTCTTT,CASSATEGLLNTEAFF
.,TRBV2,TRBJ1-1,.,TGTGCCAGCAGTGCAGGGTTTTTTAATTACATGAACACTGAAGCTTTCTTT,CASSAGFFNYMNTEAFF
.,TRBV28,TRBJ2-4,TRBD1,TGTGCCAGCAGTTTAGGGCCACAGGGGCTAGCCAAAAACATTCAGTACTTC,CASSLGPQGLAKNIQYF
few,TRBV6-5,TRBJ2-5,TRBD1,TGTGCCAGCAGTTACCCCGGGACAGGGCAAGAGACCCAGTACTTC,CASSYPGTGQETQYF
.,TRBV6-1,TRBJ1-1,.,TGTGCCAGCAGTGAAGCCAGGACTAACACTGAAGCTTTCTTT,CASSEARTNTEAFF
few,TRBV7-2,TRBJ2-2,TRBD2,TGTGCCAGCAGCGTTACGGGGGGGAACACCGGGGAGCTGTTTTTT,CASSVTGGNTGELFF
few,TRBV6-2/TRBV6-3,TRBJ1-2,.,TGTGCCAGCAGTTCTCACCCCCGACGGGGAGGGGACTATGGCTACACCTTC,CASSSHPRRGGDYGYTF
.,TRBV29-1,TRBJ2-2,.,TGCAGCGTTGATCCGGGCGGGGCGAACACCGGGGAGCTGTTTTTT,CSVDPGGANTGELFF
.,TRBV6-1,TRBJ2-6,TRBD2,TGTGCCAGCAGTGAATTGGTAGCGGGGGGCTCTGGGGCCAACGTCCTGACTTTC,CASSELVAGGSGANVLTF
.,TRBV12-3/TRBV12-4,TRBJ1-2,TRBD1,TGTGCCAGCAGCCCTCAACAGGGGCATGGCTACACCTTC,CASSPQQGHGYTF
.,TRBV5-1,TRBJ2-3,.,TGCGCCAGCAGCTTGCCACGGGCAGATACGCAGTATTTT,CASSLPRADTQYF
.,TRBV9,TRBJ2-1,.,TGTGCCAGCAGCGTAGCTCTGGCGGCTCACAATGAGCAGTTCTTC,CASSVALAAHNEQFF
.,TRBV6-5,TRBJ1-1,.,TGTGCCCTCCAGGTGAACACTGAAGCTTTCTTT,CALQVNTEAFF
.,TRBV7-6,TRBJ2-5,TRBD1,TGTGCCAGCAGCCCGGACAGGGGGCGCTTGGAGACCCAGTACTTC,CASSPDRGRLETQYF
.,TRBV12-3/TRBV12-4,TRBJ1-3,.,TGTGCCAGCACCTTGGGTGGAAACACCATATATTTT,CASTLGGNTIYF
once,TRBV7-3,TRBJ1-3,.,TGTGCCAGCAGCTTAGACCCGGGCTCTGGAAACACCATATATTTT,CASSLDPGSGNTIYF
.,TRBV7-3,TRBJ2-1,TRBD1,TGTGCCAGCAGCTACGGACAGGGGCCCTCCAATGAGCAGTTCTTC,CASSYGQGPSNEQFF
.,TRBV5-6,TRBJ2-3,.,TGTGCCAGCAGCTTGGGTCAGCGATTCACAGATACGCAGTATTTT,CASSLGQRFTDTQYF
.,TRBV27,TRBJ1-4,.,TGTGCCAGCAGTTTATTTTACTCCGGGAGGTTATCAACTAATGAAAAACTGTTTTTT,CASSLFYSGRLSTNEKLFF
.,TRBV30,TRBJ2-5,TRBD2,TGTGCCTGGCAGACTAGCGGGGGGGCAGAAGAGACCCAGTACTTC,CAWQTSGGAEETQYF
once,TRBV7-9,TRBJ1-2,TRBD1,TGTGCCAGCAGCCTTCCAGGGGGAGGCTACACCTTC,CASSLPGGGYTF
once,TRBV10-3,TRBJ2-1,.,TGTGCCATCAGTTCTAACAGCAATGAGCAGTTCTTC,CAISSNSNEQFF
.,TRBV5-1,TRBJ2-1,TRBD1,TGCGCCAGCAGCCCGGGACAGCGGATAGAGCAGTTCTTC,CASSPGQRIEQFF
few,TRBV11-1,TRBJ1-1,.,TGTGCCAGCAGCTTGAGTAGGGGAAGGCGTAACACTGAAGCTTTCTTT,CASSLSRGRRNTEAFF
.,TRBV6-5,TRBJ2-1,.,TGTGCCAGCAGAATACAACAGGCCTGGGATGAGCAGTTCTTC,CASRIQQAWDEQFF
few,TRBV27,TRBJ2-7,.,TGTGCCAGCAGTTTACAGGATTCTTCCTACGAGCAGTACTTC,CASSLQDSSYEQYF